These 23 T cell receptor beta chains were all obtained from the same sample, sequenced in a study of response to subunit inactivated influenza vaccine (dated by TCRdb to 2017 to 2018). The library was produced with RT-PCR. Sequencer: Illumina HiSeq 2500. TCRdb reprocessing: public reads trimmed at Q25 with fastp, clones called with MiXCR, in-frame beta chains kept. Rows merge per CDR3 protein into single entries with the most common DNA and genes. The sample profile shows over 800,000 distinct CDR3 sequences; less than 25% of them were found once. Of the sample, approximately 10% falls within the top ten clones. The sequences come from PBMCs from blood, collected 4 to 6 days after vaccination. The receptors derive from a man aged 50 to 60 who received an inactivated influenza vaccine. Donor details come from another sample of the same person, matched by shared clones.

The chain has TRBV5-1 and TRBJ2-2; 8 bases match TRBD1. This CDR3 has 16 amino acids. Germline V gives CDR1 SGHRS, CDR2 YFSETQ. Germline trimming cut 1 base from V and 0 bases from J; bases unmatched to any gene: 2. The CDR3, as DNA: TGCGCCAGCAGCTTGATACAGGGGGCGAACACCGGGGAGCTGTTTTTT. Protein: CASSLIQGANTGELFF.

This clonotype was seen ten or more times. V is TRBV6-2 or TRBV6-3 and J is TRBJ1-1, with D unclear. The CDR3 consists of 16 residues. Germline V gene data show CDR1 as MNHEY and CDR2 as SVGEGT. V was clipped by 0 bases and J by 0 bases, with 11 bases between them. The CDR3 nucleotides are TGTGCCAGCAGTTACTCGTGGGGAACGATGAACACTGAAGCTTTCTTT. Protein sequence: CASSYSWGTMNTEAFF.

This clonotype was counted many times. The chain combines TRBV28 with TRBJ2-2, with 7 positions matching TRBD1. Losses at the gene ends were 8 bases for V and 0 bases for J; bases not matched to a gene: 9. CDR1 MDHEN and CDR2 SYDVKM come from the germline V gene. This CDR3 has 16 amino acids. CDR3 amino acids: CASRDSRIPNTGELFF. The CDR3 nucleotides are TGTGCCAGCCGGGACAGCCGAATCCCGAACACCGGGGAGCTGTTTTTT. Based on the CDR3 plus reference TRBV28 and TRBJ2-2, the full variable domain is DVKVTQSSRYLVKRTGEKVFLECVQDMDHENMFWYRQDPGLGLRLIYFSYDVKMKEKGDIPEGYSVSREKKERFSLILESASTNQTSMYLCASRDSRIPNTGELFFGEGSRLTVL.

In its sample, this clonotype was seen many times. This chain uses TRBV4-1 with TRBJ2-1; no reliable D call. Trimming removed 0 bases at V and 6 bases at J, with 12 bases between. The CDR3 runs 15 residues. CDR1 is MGHRA, CDR2 YSYEKL, per germline. The CDR3 region is CASSQEPISINEQFF. The CDR3 DNA follows: TGCGCCAGCAGCCAAGAACCTATTTCAATCAATGAGCAGTTCTTC.

The chain employs TRBV7-2 and TRBJ1-2; TRBD1 is a possible D gene (5 bases). The germline V gene encodes CDR1 SGHTA and CDR2 FQGNSA. Trimming cost V 8 bases and J 8 bases, with 18 bases left between them. The CDR3 runs to 13 residues. The CDR3 region has the DNA TGTGCCAGCTCAAAGGGGTCCCCTGCGGGCTACACCTTC. Translation: CASSKGSPAGYTF. The whole variable domain, remainder taken from reference TRBV7-2 and TRBJ1-2, is GAGVSQSPSNKVTEKGKDVELRCDPISGHTALYWYRQSLGQGLEFLIYFQGNSAPDKSGLPSDRFSAERTGGSVSTLTIQRTQQEDSAVYLCASSKGSPAGYTFGSGTRLTVV.

The J gene is TRBJ2-1, the V gene TRBV29-1; D remains unclear. Germline lookup yields CDR1 SQVTM and CDR2 ANQGSEA. V shed 7 bases and J shed 5 bases, with 15 bases lying between them. CDR3 length equals 13 residues. The CDR3 protein is CSAYPNPHNEQFF. Written as DNA, the CDR3 is TGCAGCGCATATCCAAACCCCCACAATGAGCAGTTCTTC.

The chain uses TRBV4-2 and TRBJ2-7, with D perhaps being TRBD1 or TRBD2 (5 bases each). The CDR3 is 13 amino acids. V lost 6 bases to trimming and J lost 1 base, with 10 bases between them. CDR1 LGHNA and CDR2 YNFKEQ come from the germline V gene. This CDR3 is CASRGTVSYEQYF. Written as DNA, the CDR3 is TGTGCCAGCAGAGGGACGGTTTCCTACGAGCAGTACTTC.

This clonotype was detected a few times. V and J are TRBV6-1 and TRBJ1-2; D gene ambiguous. CDR1 is MNHNS, CDR2 SASEGT, per germline. Trimming removed 3 bases at V and 7 bases at J, with 15 bases between. CDR3 length: 14 residues. CDR3 bases: TGTGCCAGCAGTGACGGGGATCCCATCTCTGGCTACACCTTC. Translated, it gives CASSDGDPISGYTF.

The chain recombines TRBV9 with TRBJ2-7; 10 nucleotides agree with TRBD2. V lost 3 bases, J lost 3 bases, and 6 bases stayed unmatched. Germline V gene data show CDR1 as SGDLS and CDR2 as YYNGEE. The CDR3 has 15 amino acids. The CDR3 region has the DNA TGTGCCAGCAGCGAAACCGGGACTAGCGACTACGAGCAGTACTTC. It yields the protein CASSETGTSDYEQYF.

There are a few counts of this clonotype. The chain joins TRBV29-1 to TRBJ1-2, with 7 bases lining up with TRBD1. V lost 3 bases, J lost 7 bases, and 5 bases stayed unmatched. This CDR3 is 12 amino acids long. CDR1 SQVTM and CDR2 ANQGSEA come from the germline V gene. The CDR3 nucleotides read TGCAGCGTTGATCCAGGGGGTGTTGGCTACACCTTC. Translating gives CSVDPGGVGYTF.

This clonotype was seen only a few times. This chain links TRBV5-5 with TRBJ2-1; 8 bases are a match to TRBD2. The CDR3 extends over 14 amino acids. Germline lookup yields CDR1 SGHKS and CDR2 YYEKEE (reference sequence). V was pared by 0 bases and J by 8 bases, with 4 bases of the junction left unmatched. The CDR3 reads CASSLVLAGYEQFF. CDR3 nucleotides: TGTGCCAGCAGCTTGGTTCTAGCGGGCTATGAGCAGTTCTTC.

The chain carries TRBV18 and TRBJ2-7, with D perhaps matching TRBD1 (5 bases). CDR1 KGHSH and CDR2 LQKENI come from the germline V gene. The V and J ends lost 2 bases and 7 bases respectively, with 12 bases between them. The CDR3 covers 13 residues. The CDR3 loop is CASSPRGAREQYF. For the CDR3, the DNA is TGTGCCAGCTCACCAAGGGGCGCGAGGGAGCAGTACTTC.

This clonotype was detected only a few times. The rearrangement links TRBV7-9 to TRBJ1-2; 8 bases map to TRBD1. V lost 4 bases, J lost 4 bases, and 8 bases stayed unmatched. CDR3 length equals 15 residues. Germline V lookup: CDR1 SEHNR, CDR2 FQNEAQ (reference sequence). This CDR3 is CASSSTGQGFYGYTF. CDR3 bases: TGTGCCAGCAGCTCCACCGGACAGGGCTTCTATGGCTACACCTTC.

V gene TRBV12-3 or TRBV12-4 combines with J gene TRBJ2-1; 9 bases agree with TRBD2. V lost 5 bases and J lost 15; bases outside the gene matches: 11. The CDR3 is 13 residues long. CDR3 sequence reads: CASSPQGGRAVFF. The CDR3 region has the DNA TGTGCCAGCAGTCCACAGGGCGGGAGGGCCGTGTTCTTC.

The chain employs TRBV30 and TRBJ2-1; 10 positions match TRBD2. The CDR3 sequence is 15 residues long. Germline V gene lookup returns CDR1 GTSNPN and CDR2 SVGIG (reference sequence). V lost 4 bases, J lost 6 bases, and 9 bases stayed unmatched. The CDR3 region is CAWNRPGLAINEQFF. The CDR3 region has the DNA TGTGCCTGGAACCGCCCGGGACTAGCGATCAATGAGCAGTTCTTC.

This clonotype was observed many times. V gene TRBV20-1 combines with J gene TRBJ1-1; tentative D call: TRBD1 (5 bases). This CDR3 is 15 amino acids long. The germline CDR1 and CDR2 sequences are DFQATT and SNEGSKA (reference sequence). Trimming pared 3 bases from V and 7 bases from J, leaving 21 bases between. The CDR3 DNA reads TGCAGTGCTAGTGGGACTCGGGGGGGATGGGATGAAGCTTTCTTT. Protein sequence: CSASGTRGGWDEAFF.

Note on this clonotype: Given a much more abundant clone one base away, this may be a read error. The CDR3 spells CASRRDLRAYGKLFF. The DNA of the CDR3 is TGTGCCAGCAGGAGGGATCTCCGCGCGTATGGAAAACTGTTTTTT. V and J are TRBV12-3 or TRBV12-4 and TRBJ1-4; unclear D gene. The CDR3 spans 15 residues. Deletions cut 6 bases from V and 10 bases from J, with 21 bases between.

This clonotype appeared a few times. V gene TRBV6-1 combines with J gene TRBJ2-3, with D tentatively TRBD1 (6 bases). CDR3 size: 14 residues. CDR1 and CDR2 (germline): MNHNS, SASEGT. Trimming shortened V by 6 bases and J by 0 bases, and 10 bases separated the two germline ends. The CDR3 spells CASRGQHSTDTQYF. In nucleotides, the CDR3 is TGTGCCAGCAGGGGACAACATAGCACAGATACGCAGTATTTT.

This clonotype was picked up a small number of times. This chain joins TRBV12-3 or TRBV12-4 and TRBJ2-2, with D possibly TRBD1 on 6 matching bases. This CDR3 has 14 residues. V was clipped by 2 bases and J by 5 bases, with 9 bases between them. CDR3 in amino acids: CASSLRGSTGELFF. The CDR3, as DNA: TGTGCCAGCAGTTTAAGGGGGAGTACCGGGGAGCTGTTTTTT.

The CDR3 coding sequence is TGCGCCAGCAGCCAACCAAGGGGGACGTCTCTCTACGAGCAGTACTTC. It codes for CASSQPRGTSLYEQYF. The chain combines TRBV4-1 with TRBJ2-7, with D possibly matching TRBD1 (6 bases). Germline V lookup: CDR1 MGHRA, CDR2 YSYEKL. The CDR3 length is 16 residues. The germline V and J ends were trimmed by 2 bases and 3 bases, with 17 bases remaining between them.

A single count supports this clonotype. One end of the junction fails to match germline, which may point to a read error. J is TRBJ2-7 and V is TRBV4-2, with 7 bases that match TRBD1. CDR1 is LGHNA and CDR2 is YNFKEQ in the germline V gene. The CDR3 is made up of 15 amino acids. The CDR3 sequence: CASIQERTGAYEQYF. CDR3 DNA sequence: TGTGCCAGCATCCAAGAAAGGACAGGTGCCTACGAGCAGTACTTC.

This clonotype has only a few counts. The gene calls are TRBV29-1 and TRBJ2-2, with 14 bases aligning to TRBD2. After removal of 1 base from V and 7 bases from J, the junction contained 17 bases not matched to a gene. Germline V gives CDR1 SQVTM, CDR2 ANQGSEA. CDR3 size: 20 residues. CDR3 region: CSVEVTPGLAGEGESGELFF. The CDR3, as DNA: TGCAGCGTTGAAGTTACCCCGGGACTAGCGGGAGAGGGGGAGAGCGGGGAGCTGTTTTTT.

Many counts were recorded for this clonotype. This chain connects TRBV5-1 to TRBJ2-5; D gene unclear. V was pared by 4 bases and J by 2 bases, with 9 bases between. This CDR3 is built from 13 residues. Germline loops: CDR1 SGHRS, CDR2 YFSETQ. The CDR3 DNA sequence: TGCGCCAGCAGCGTTAAATCGCAAGAGACCCAGTACTTC. Protein: CASSVKSQETQYF.